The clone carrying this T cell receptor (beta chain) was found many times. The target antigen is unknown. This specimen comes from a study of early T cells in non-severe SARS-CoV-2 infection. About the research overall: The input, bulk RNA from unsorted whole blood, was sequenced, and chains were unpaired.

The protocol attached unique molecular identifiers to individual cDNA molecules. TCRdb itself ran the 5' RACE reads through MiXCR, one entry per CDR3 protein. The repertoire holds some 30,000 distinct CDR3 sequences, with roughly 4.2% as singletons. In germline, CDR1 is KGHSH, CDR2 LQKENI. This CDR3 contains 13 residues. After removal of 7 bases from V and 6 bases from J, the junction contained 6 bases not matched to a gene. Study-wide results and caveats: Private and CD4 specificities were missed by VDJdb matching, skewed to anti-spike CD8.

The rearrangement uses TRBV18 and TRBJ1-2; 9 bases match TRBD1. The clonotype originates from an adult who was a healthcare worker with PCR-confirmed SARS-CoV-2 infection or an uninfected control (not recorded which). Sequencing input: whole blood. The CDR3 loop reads CASYRGQGDGYTF. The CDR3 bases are TGTGCCAGCTACCGGGGACAGGGAGATGGCTACACCTTC.